The TCR beta chain under discussion was sequenced for a study of cytomegalovirus exposure and HLA in healthy donors. Whole-study context: The 100 to 150 validation repertoires and the approximately 700 first-cohort repertoires shared a platform, a later analysis reported. Notes on the study in general: There were 150 to 200 TCR beta chains listed as cytomegalovirus-associated.

A note on this clone: Its antigen remains unidentified.

CDR1 MNHEY and CDR2 SMNVEV come from the germline V gene (reference sequence). V lost 6 bases and J lost 6; bases outside the gene matches: 4. The CDR3 is 13 amino acids. Clones were read by immunoSEQ multiplex PCR, and TCRdb kept only the in-frame ones, dropping some. The repertoire has roughly 310,000 clones, around 90% of them found once; the top ten carry 0.9% to 1%. This TCR came from a man aged 25 to 40 in good health and CMV-seronegative. The chain has TRBV27 and TRBJ2-3, with 9 bases that match TRBD1. The sample was PBMCs. The CDR3 DNA is TGTGCCAGCAGCCGGGACAGGGCCGATACGCAGTATTTT. Protein sequence: CASSRDRADTQYF.